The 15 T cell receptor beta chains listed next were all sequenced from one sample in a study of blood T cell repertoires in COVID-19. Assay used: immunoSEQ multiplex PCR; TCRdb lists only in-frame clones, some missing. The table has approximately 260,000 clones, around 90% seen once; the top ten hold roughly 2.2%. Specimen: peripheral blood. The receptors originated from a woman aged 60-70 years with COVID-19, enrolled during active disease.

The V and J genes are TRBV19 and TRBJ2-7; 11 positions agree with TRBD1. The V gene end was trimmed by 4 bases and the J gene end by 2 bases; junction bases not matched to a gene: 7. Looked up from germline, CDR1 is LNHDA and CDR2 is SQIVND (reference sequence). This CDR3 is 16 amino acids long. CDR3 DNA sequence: TGTGCCAGTAGTAGGGGGACAGGGGGATCGACCTACGAGCAGTACTTC. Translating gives CASSRGTGGSTYEQYF.

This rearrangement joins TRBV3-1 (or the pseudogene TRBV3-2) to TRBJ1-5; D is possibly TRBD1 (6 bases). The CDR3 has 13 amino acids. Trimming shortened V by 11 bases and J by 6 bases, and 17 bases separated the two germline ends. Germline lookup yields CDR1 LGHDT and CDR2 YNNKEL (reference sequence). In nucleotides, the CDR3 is TGTGCCTCCACCACAGGGTCAACTCAGCCCCAGCATTTT. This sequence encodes CASTTGSTQPQHF.

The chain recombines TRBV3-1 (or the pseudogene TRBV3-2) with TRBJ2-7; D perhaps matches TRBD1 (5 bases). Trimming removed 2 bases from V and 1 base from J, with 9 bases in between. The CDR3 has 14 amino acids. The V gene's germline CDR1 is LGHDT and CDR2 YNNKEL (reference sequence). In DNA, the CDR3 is TGTGCCAGCAGCCAACAGGGATCATCCTACGAGCAGTACTTC. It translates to CASSQQGSSYEQYF.

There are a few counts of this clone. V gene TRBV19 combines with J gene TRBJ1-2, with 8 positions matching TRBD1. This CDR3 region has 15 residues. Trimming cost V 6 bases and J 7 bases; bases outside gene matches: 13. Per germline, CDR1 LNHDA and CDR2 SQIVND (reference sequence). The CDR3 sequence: CASRGRGQTFGGYTF. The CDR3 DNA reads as TGTGCCAGTAGGGGCAGGGGGCAGACTTTCGGTGGCTACACCTTC.

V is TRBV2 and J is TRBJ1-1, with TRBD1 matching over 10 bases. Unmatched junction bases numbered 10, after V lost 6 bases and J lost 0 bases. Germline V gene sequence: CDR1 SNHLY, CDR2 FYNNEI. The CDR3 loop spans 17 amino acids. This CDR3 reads CASRFPGQGQMNTEAFF. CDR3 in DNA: TGTGCCAGCAGGTTTCCGGGACAGGGGCAAATGAACACTGAAGCTTTCTTT. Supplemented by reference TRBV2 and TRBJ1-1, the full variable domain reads EPEVTQTPSHQVTQMGQEVILRCVPISNHLYFYWYRQILGQKVEFLVSFYNNEISEKSEIFDDQFSVERPDGSNFTLKIRSTKLEDSAMYFCASRFPGQGQMNTEAFFGQGTRLTVV.

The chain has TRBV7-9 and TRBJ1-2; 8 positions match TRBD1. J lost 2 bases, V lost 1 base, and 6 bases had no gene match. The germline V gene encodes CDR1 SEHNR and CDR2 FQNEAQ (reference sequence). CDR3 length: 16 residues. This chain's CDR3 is CASSLDRGTYNYGYTF. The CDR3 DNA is TGTGCCAGCAGCTTAGACAGGGGGACCTACAACTATGGCTACACCTTC. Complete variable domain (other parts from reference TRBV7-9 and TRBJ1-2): DTGVSQNPRHKITKRGQNVTFRCDPISEHNRLYWYRQTLGQGPEFLTYFQNEAQLEKSRLLSDRFSAERPKGSFSTLEIQRTEQGDSAMYLCASSLDRGTYNYGYTFGSGTRLTVV.

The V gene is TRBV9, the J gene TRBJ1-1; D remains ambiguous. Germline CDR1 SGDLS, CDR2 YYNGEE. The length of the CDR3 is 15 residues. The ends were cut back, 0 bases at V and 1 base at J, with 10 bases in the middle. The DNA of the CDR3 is TGTGCCAGCAGCGTAGCTGGCAGACAGAACACTGAAGCTTTCTTT. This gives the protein CASSVAGRQNTEAFF.

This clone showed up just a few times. The CDR3 loop reads CASGSGAPHEQYF. The DNA for the CDR3 is TGTGCCAGCGGGAGCGGGGCCCCACACGAGCAGTACTTC. The V and J genes are TRBV9 and TRBJ2-7; 7 nucleotides match TRBD2. This CDR3 has 13 residues. With V trimmed by 7 bases and J by 5 bases, 9 bases remained unmatched. Germline CDR1 SGDLS, CDR2 YYNGEE.

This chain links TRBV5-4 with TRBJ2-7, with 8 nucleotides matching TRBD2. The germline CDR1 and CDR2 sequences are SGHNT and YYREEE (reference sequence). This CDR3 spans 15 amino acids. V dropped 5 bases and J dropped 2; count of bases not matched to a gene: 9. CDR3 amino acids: CASRVGRGDPYEQYF. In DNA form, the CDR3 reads TGTGCCAGCAGGGTCGGGCGGGGGGACCCCTACGAGCAGTACTTC.

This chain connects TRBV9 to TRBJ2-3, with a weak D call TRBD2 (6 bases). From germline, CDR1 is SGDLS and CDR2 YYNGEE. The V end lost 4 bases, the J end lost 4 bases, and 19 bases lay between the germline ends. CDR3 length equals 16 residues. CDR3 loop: CASSQAGFSGADTQYF. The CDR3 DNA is TGTGCCAGCAGCCAAGCCGGGTTTAGCGGCGCAGATACGCAGTATTTT.

The CDR3 spells CASSLQGAGKGGYTF. DNA of the CDR3: TGTGCCAGCAGCCTACAAGGGGCAGGAAAGGGTGGCTACACCTTC. The gene calls are TRBV3-1 (or the pseudogene TRBV3-2) and TRBJ1-2; maybe TRBD1 (5 bases). Germline V gene data show CDR1 as LGHDT and CDR2 as YNNKEL (reference sequence). V lost 4 bases to trimming and J lost 7 bases, with 19 bases between them. The CDR3 totals 15 residues.

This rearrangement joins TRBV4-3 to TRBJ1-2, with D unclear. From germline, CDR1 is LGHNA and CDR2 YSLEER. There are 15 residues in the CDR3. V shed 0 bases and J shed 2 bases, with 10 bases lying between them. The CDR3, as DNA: TGCGCCAGCAGCCAAGAGATCGCGGCGAACTATGGCTACACCTTC. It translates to CASSQEIAANYGYTF.

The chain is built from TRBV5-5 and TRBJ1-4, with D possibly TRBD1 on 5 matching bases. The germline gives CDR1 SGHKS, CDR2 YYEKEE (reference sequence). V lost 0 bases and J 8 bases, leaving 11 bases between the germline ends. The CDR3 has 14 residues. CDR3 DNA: TGTGCCAGCAGCTTGGGCGGGGGTTGGGAAAAACTGTTTTTT. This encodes CASSLGGGWEKLFF.

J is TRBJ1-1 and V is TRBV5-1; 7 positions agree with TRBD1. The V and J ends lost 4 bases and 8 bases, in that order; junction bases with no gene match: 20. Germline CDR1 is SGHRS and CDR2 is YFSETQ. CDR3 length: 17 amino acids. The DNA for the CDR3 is TGCGCCAGCAGCATTACAGGGGAGCCTGGGTCAACGAGGGAAGCTTTCTTT. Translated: CASSITGEPGSTREAFF.

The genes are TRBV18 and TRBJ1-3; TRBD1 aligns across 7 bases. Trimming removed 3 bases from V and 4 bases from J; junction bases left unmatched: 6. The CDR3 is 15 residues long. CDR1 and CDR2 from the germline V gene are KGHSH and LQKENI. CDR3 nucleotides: TGTGCCAGCTCACCTGGGACAGCCGAAGGAAACACCATATATTTT. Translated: CASSPGTAEGNTIYF.